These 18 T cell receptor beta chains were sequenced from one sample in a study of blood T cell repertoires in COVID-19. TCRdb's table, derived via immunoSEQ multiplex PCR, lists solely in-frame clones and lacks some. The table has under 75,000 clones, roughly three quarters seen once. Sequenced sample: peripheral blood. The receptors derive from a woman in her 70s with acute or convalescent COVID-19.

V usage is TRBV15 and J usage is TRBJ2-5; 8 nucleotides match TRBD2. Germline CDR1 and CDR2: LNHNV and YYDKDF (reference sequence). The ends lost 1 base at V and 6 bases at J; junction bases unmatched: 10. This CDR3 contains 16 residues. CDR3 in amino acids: CATSRALGGAEKTQYF. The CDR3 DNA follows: TGTGCCACCAGCAGAGCCCTCGGGGGGGCCGAGAAGACCCAGTACTTC.

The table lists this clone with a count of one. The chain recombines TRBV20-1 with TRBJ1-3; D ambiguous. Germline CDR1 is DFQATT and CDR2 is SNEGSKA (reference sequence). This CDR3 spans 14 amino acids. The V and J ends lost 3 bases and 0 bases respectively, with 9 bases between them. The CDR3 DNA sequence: TGCAGTGCTAGTACAGACTACTCTGGAAACACCATATATTTT. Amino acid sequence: CSASTDYSGNTIYF.

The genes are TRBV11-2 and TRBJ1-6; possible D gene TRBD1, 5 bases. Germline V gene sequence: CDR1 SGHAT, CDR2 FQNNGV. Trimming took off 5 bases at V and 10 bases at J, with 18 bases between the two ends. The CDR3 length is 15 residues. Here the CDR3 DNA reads TGTGCCAGCAGCCTCCCCGGAGGGGTGAACTCACCCCTCCACTTT. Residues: CASSLPGGVNSPLHF.

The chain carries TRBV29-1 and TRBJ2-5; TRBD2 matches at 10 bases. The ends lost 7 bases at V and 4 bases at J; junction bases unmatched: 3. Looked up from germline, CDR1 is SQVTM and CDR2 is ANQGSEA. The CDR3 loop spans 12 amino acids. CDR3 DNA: TGCAGCGCTTTAGCGGGGGGAGAGACCCAGTACTTC. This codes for CSALAGGETQYF.

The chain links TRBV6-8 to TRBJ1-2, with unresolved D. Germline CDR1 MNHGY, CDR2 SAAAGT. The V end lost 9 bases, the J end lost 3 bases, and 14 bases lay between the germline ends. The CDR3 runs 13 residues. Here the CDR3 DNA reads TGTGCCAGACTCAGCCGGGGAGACTATGGCTACACCTTC. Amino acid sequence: CARLSRGDYGYTF.

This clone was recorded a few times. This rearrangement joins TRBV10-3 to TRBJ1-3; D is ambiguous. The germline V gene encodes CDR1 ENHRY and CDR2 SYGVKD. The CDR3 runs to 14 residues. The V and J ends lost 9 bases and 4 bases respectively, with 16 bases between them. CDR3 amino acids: CAILDLTRGNTIYF. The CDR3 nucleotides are TGTGCCATTCTCGATCTGACACGGGGAAACACCATATATTTT.

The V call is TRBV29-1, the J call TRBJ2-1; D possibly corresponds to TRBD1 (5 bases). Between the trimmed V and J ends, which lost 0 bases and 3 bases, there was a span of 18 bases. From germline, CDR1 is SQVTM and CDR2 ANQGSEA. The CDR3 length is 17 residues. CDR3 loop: CSVEDGLRDRVYNEQFF. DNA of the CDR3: TGCAGCGTTGAAGATGGGCTCCGAGACAGAGTCTACAATGAGCAGTTCTTC.

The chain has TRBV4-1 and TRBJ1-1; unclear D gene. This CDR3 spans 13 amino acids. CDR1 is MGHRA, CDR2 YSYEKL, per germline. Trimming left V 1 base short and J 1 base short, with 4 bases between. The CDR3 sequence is CASSQVQNTEAFF. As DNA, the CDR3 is TGCGCCAGCAGCCAAGTCCAGAACACTGAAGCTTTCTTT.

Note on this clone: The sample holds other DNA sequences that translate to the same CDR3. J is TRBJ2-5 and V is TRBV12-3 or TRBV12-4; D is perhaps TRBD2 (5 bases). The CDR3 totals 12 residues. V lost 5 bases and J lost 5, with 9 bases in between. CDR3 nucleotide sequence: TGTGCCAGCAGTCCACGCGGGGAGACCCAGTACTTC. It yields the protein CASSPRGETQYF.

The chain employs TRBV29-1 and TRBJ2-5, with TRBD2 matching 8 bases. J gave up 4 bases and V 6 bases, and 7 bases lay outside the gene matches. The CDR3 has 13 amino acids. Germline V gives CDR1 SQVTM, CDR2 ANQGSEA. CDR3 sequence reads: CSVLTGGRETQYF. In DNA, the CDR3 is TGCAGCGTGTTAACGGGGGGGCGAGAGACCCAGTACTTC.

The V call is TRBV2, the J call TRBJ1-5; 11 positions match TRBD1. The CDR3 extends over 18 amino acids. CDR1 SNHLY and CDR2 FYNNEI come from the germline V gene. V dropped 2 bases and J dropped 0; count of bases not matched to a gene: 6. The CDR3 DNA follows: TGTGCCAGCAGTGAATCGGGGACAGGGGGTGATAGCAATCAGCCCCAGCATTTT. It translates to CASSESGTGGDSNQPQHF. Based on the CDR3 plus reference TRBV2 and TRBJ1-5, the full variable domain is EPEVTQTPSHQVTQMGQEVILRCVPISNHLYFYWYRQILGQKVEFLVSFYNNEISEKSEIFDDQFSVERPDGSNFTLKIRSTKLEDSAMYFCASSESGTGGDSNQPQHFGDGTRLSIL.

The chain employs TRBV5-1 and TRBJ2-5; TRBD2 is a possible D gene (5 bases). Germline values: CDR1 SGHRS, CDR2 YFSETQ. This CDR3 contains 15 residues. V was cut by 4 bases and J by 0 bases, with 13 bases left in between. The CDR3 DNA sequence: TGCGCCAGCAGCGCCCTCCCGGGGTACCAAGAGACCCAGTACTTC. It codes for CASSALPGYQETQYF.

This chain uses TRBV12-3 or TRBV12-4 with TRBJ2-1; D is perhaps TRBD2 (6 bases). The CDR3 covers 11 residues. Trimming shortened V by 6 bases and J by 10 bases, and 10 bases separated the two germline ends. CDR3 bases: TGTGCCAGCAGCCGGGGGTACGAGCAGTTCTTC. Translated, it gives CASSRGYEQFF.

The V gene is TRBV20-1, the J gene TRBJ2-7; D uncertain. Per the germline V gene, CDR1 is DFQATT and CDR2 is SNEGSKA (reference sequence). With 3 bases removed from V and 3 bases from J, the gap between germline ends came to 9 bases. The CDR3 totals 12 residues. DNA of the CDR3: TGCAGTGCTAGTGGCAGTCTCTACGAGCAGTACTTC. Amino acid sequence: CSASGSLYEQYF.

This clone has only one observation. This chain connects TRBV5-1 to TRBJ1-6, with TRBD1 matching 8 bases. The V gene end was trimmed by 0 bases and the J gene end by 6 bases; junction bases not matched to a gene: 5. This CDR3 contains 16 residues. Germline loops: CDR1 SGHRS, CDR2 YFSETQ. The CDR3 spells CASSLAGGAANSPLHF. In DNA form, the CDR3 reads TGCGCCAGCAGCTTGGCAGGGGGCGCAGCTAATTCACCCCTCCACTTT. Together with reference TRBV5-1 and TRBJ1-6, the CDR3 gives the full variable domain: KAGVTQTPRYLIKTRGQQVTLSCSPISGHRSVSWYQQTPGQGLQFLFEYFSETQRNKGNFPGRFSGRQFSNSRSEMNVSTLELGDSALYLCASSLAGGAANSPLHFGNGTRLTVT.

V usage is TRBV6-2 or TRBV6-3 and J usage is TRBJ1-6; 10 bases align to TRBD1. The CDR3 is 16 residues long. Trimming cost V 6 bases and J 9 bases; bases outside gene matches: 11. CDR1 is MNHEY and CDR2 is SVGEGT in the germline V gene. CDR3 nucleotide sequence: TGTGCCAGCAGCCTACAGGGGGGACAGGGGCGTTCACCCCTCCACTTT. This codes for CASSLQGGQGRSPLHF.

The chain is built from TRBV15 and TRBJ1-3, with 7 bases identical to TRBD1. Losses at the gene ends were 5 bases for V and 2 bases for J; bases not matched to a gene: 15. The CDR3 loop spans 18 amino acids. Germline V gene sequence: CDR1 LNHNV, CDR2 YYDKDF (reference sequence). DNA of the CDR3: TGTGCCACCAGCGATGGGACAGTCGATCGGTTCACTGGAAACACCATATATTTT. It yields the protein CATSDGTVDRFTGNTIYF.

CDR3 sequence (DNA): TGTGCCAGCAGCTTAGTTCAGTTCTACGAGCAGTACTTC. This sequence encodes CASSLVQFYEQYF. The chain links TRBV11-3 to TRBJ2-7; D gene ambiguous. The CDR3 totals 13 residues. Trimming removed 1 base from V and 3 bases from J, with 7 bases in between. CDR1 and CDR2 from the germline V gene are SGHNT and YENEEA. Full variable domain (rest looked up from reference TRBV11-3 and TRBJ2-7): EAGVVQSPRYKIIEKKQPVAFWCNPISGHNTLYWYLQNLGQGPELLIRYENEEAVDDSQLPKDRFSAERLKGVDSTLKIQPAELGDSAVYLCASSLVQFYEQYFGPGTRLTVT.